This is a list of T cell receptor beta chains from one sample in a study of blood T cell repertoires in COVID-19. Profiled with immunoSEQ multiplex PCR; TCRdb holds only in-frame clones, not every one. The table lists over 90,000 clones, more than 70% of them singletons. Specimen: peripheral blood. The source is a woman aged 55-69 years with acute or convalescent COVID-19. Each CDR3 is given with its conserved first and last residue. The D gene is left open where the match is weak. Clone size is not always given. Where it is, it says once, few, many or a class for expanded clones.

clone size,J gene,V gene,D gene,CDR3 protein,CDR3 DNA
NA,TRBJ1-4,TRBV6-5,NA,CASSPRVGNEKLFF,TGTGCCAGCAGCCCGAGGGTAGGGAATGAAAAACTGTTTTTT
once,TRBJ1-6,TRBV6-5,NA,CASTPGAVNSPLHF,TGTGCCAGCACCCCAGGGGCCGTTAATTCACCCCTCCACTTT
NA,TRBJ2-7,TRBV2,TRBD2,CASGTSGSREQYF,TGTGCCAGCGGGACTAGCGGGAGTCGCGAGCAGTACTTC
NA,TRBJ1-1,TRBV19,NA,CASSIGRTVANTEAFF,TGTGCCAGTAGTATAGGGAGGACGGTTGCGAACACTGAAGCTTTCTTT
NA,TRBJ1-1,TRBV19,TRBD1,CASSSQQGASTEAFF,TGTGCCAGTAGTAGCCAACAGGGGGCCTCCACTGAAGCTTTCTTT
NA,TRBJ2-2,TRBV19,TRBD2,CASSLTSGRGTGELFF,TGTGCCAGTAGCCTGACTAGCGGGAGGGGAACCGGGGAGCTGTTTTTT
NA,TRBJ1-4,TRBV6-1,NA,CASSEGTRRVFF,TGTGCCAGCAGTGAAGGGACCCGGCGGGTGTTTTTT
NA,TRBJ2-7,TRBV6-1,NA,CASSEAGIYEQYF,TGTGCCAGCAGTGAAGCCGGGATCTACGAGCAGTACTTC
NA,TRBJ1-3,TRBV6-5,NA,CASSLQATGSNTIYF,TGTGCCAGCAGTCTTCAAGCGACAGGTTCAAACACCATATATTTT
NA,TRBJ2-1,TRBV6-5,TRBD2,CASTASGSYNEQFF,TGTGCCAGCACGGCTAGCGGATCCTACAATGAGCAGTTCTTC
once,TRBJ2-1,TRBV4-1,NA,CASSQESSPFNEQFF,TGCGCCAGCAGCCAAGAGTCTAGCCCGTTCAATGAGCAGTTCTTC
NA,TRBJ2-7,TRBV7-3,NA,CASSLGGRYEQYF,TGTGCCAGCAGCTTAGGGGGGAGGTACGAGCAGTACTTC
NA,TRBJ1-1,TRBV29-1,TRBD1,CSVGQGAFMNTEAFF,TGCAGCGTGGGACAGGGGGCCTTCATGAACACTGAAGCTTTCTTT
NA,TRBJ2-3,TRBV24-1,NA,CATSAPVTDTQYF,TGTGCCACCAGTGCCCCCGTGACAGATACGCAGTATTTT
NA,TRBJ2-7,TRBV10-2,TRBD2,CASSLTSGYGEQYF,TGCGCCAGCAGTCTGACTAGCGGCTACGGCGAGCAGTACTTC
NA,TRBJ2-7,TRBV4-1,TRBD2,CASSQDKLAATYEQYF,TGCGCCAGCAGCCAAGATAAACTAGCGGCCACCTACGAGCAGTACTTC
NA,TRBJ2-1,TRBV3-1/TRBV3-2,NA,CASSQDLGDNEQFF,TGTGCCAGCAGCCAAGATCTGGGAGACAATGAGCAGTTCTTC
NA,TRBJ2-2,TRBV27,TRBD2,CASSSLAGGNTGELFF,TGTGCCAGCAGTTCATTAGCGGGAGGGAACACCGGGGAGCTGTTTTTT
once,TRBJ2-5,TRBV2,NA,CASIGTARKETQYF,TGTGCCAGCATTGGTACTGCGCGGAAAGAGACCCAGTACTTC
NA,TRBJ1-2,TRBV19,NA,CASSPQDAGGYGYTF,TGTGCCAGTAGTCCCCAGGACGCCGGAGGCTATGGCTACACCTTC
few,TRBJ1-1,TRBV7-2,NA,CASSLSPARRTEAFF,TGTGCCAGCAGCTTATCCCCGGCTAGGAGGACTGAAGCTTTCTTT
NA,TRBJ1-5,TRBV3-1/TRBV3-2,NA,CASSQDRSFQPQHF,TGTGCCAGCAGCCAAGATCGGAGTTTTCAGCCCCAGCATTTT
NA,TRBJ1-2,TRBV28,TRBD1,CASSLGQGAYGYTF,TGTGCCAGCAGTTTGGGGCAGGGGGCTTATGGCTACACCTTC
few,TRBJ1-2,TRBV20-1,NA,CSASRSGYGYTF,TGCAGTGCTAGTAGGTCAGGGTATGGCTACACCTTC
NA,TRBJ2-3,TRBV14,NA,CASSPFNEDTQYF,TGTGCCAGCAGCCCGTTTAATGAGGATACGCAGTATTTT
few,TRBJ2-1,TRBV11-3,NA,CASSLDGAGDWFF,TGTGCCAGCAGCTTAGATGGGGCCGGGGACTGGTTCTTC
NA,TRBJ2-2,TRBV6-6,NA,CASRSSGTGELFF,TGTGCCAGCAGGAGTAGCGGCACCGGGGAGCTGTTTTTT
NA,TRBJ1-1,TRBV7-8,NA,CASSLERGTEAFF,TGTGCCAGCAGCTTAGAAAGGGGCACTGAAGCTTTCTTT
NA,TRBJ1-2,TRBV2,NA,CASQREGHGYTF,TGTGCCAGTCAAAGGGAGGGTCATGGCTACACCTTC
NA,TRBJ2-1,TRBV2,TRBD2,CASLPGLAANEQFF,TGTGCCAGCCTCCCGGGACTAGCGGCGAATGAGCAGTTCTTC
NA,TRBJ1-2,TRBV12-3/TRBV12-4,NA,CASSLRQVEGYTF,TGTGCCAGCAGTTTAAGACAGGTAGAAGGCTACACCTTC
NA,TRBJ2-1,TRBV6-5,TRBD2,CASRRTSGRFEQFF,TGTGCCAGCAGAAGGACTAGCGGGAGGTTTGAGCAGTTCTTC
NA,TRBJ1-1,TRBV7-9,TRBD1,CASSPTTGSGTEAFF,TGTGCCAGCAGCCCGACGACAGGGTCTGGAACTGAAGCTTTCTTT
NA,TRBJ1-4,TRBV19,TRBD1,CASSNPGQGNEKLFF,TGTGCCAGTAGTAACCCGGGACAGGGAAATGAAAAACTGTTTTTT
NA,TRBJ1-5,TRBV6-5,NA,CASSYSAENQPQHF,TGTGCCAGCAGTTACTCGGCGGAAAATCAGCCCCAGCATTTT
NA,TRBJ2-1,TRBV5-1,NA,CASSLGASYDEQFF,TGCGCCAGCAGCTTGGGGGCTAGCTATGATGAGCAGTTCTTC
once,TRBJ2-7,TRBV5-1,TRBD2,CASSPSGSYEQYF,TGCGCCAGCAGCCCTAGCGGATCCTACGAGCAGTACTTC
NA,TRBJ1-2,TRBV7-2,NA,CASSRGTWHGYTF,TGTGCCAGCAGCCGCGGGACCTGGCATGGCTACACCTTC
NA,TRBJ1-1,TRBV27,TRBD1,CASRSGQGGSTEAFF,TGTGCCAGCCGGTCGGGACAGGGTGGGAGCACTGAAGCTTTCTTT
NA,TRBJ2-6,TRBV19,NA,CASSIGSSGANVLTF,TGTGCCAGTAGTATCGGGAGCTCTGGGGCCAACGTCCTGACTTTC
once,TRBJ1-6,TRBV30,NA,CAWRGGGNSPLHF,TGTGCCTGGAGGGGTGGCGGCAATTCACCCCTCCACTTT
NA,TRBJ2-1,TRBV9,NA,CASSVGGWDGNEQFF,TGTGCCAGCAGCGTCGGGGGATGGGATGGAAATGAGCAGTTCTTC
NA,TRBJ1-2,TRBV7-9,TRBD1,CASSGGIDRGYGYTF,TGTGCCAGCAGCGGGGGGATCGACAGGGGCTATGGCTACACCTTC
NA,TRBJ2-7,TRBV7-9,TRBD2,CASSPRGRAYEQYF,TGTGCCAGCAGCCCCCGCGGGAGGGCTTACGAGCAGTACTTC
NA,TRBJ1-5,TRBV19,NA,CASSNTRDPGESNQPQHF,TGTGCCAGTAGTAATACCCGGGACCCGGGGGAGAGCAATCAGCCCCAGCATTTT
NA,TRBJ2-5,TRBV5-1,TRBD1,CASSLARGQGETQYF,TGCGCCAGCAGCTTGGCCAGGGGGCAGGGGGAGACCCAGTACTTC
NA,TRBJ2-7,TRBV30,TRBD1,CAWGQATYEQYF,TGTGCCTGGGGACAGGCGACCTACGAGCAGTACTTC
NA,TRBJ2-3,TRBV5-1,TRBD2,CASSLAGDATDTQYF,TGCGCCAGCAGCTTAGCGGGAGATGCCACAGATACGCAGTATTTT
NA,TRBJ2-1,TRBV3-1/TRBV3-2,NA,CASSQGSLAEQFF,TGTGCCAGCAGCCAAGGATCCCTAGCGGAGCAGTTCTTC
NA,TRBJ2-1,TRBV20-1,TRBD2,CSASSGRAYNEQFF,TGCAGTGCTAGTAGCGGGAGGGCCTACAATGAGCAGTTCTTC
NA,TRBJ1-5,TRBV21-1,NA,CASSKKKPGRGLSNQPQHF,TGTGCCAGCAGCAAAAAAAAACCAGGGAGGGGCCTTAGCAATCAGCCCCAGCATTTT
few,TRBJ1-5,TRBV3-1/TRBV3-2,NA,CASSPTREDQPQHF,TGTGCCAGCAGCCCCACACGGGAAGATCAGCCCCAGCATTTT
NA,TRBJ2-2,TRBV3-1/TRBV3-2,TRBD1,CASSQVLGTGSGELFF,TGTGCCAGCAGCCAAGTTCTTGGGACAGGGTCCGGGGAGCTGTTTTTT
NA,TRBJ1-1,TRBV7-9,NA,CASSFGQENTEAFF,TGTGCCAGCAGCTTCGGTCAGGAGAACACTGAAGCTTTCTTT
NA,TRBJ1-1,TRBV28,NA,CASSPLGRQWAFF,TGTGCCAGCAGTCCGTTGGGTAGACAGTGGGCTTTCTTT